The 3 T cell receptor beta chains reported below all come from one sample, sequenced in a study of cytomegalovirus exposure and HLA in healthy donors. The PCR had 60 Vbeta and 13 Jbeta primers. The protocol was immunoSEQ multiplex PCR, while the TCRdb copy is restricted to in-frame clones and leaves out a portion. The data contain about 210,000 clones, around 80% of them singletons. The sample consisted of PBMCs. These receptors all stem from a boy aged 5 to 17 in good health and CMV-seronegative.

This clone was observed once. The V gene is TRBV5-1, the J gene TRBJ2-7; 8 nucleotides align to TRBD1. The CDR3 has 14 residues. Germline-derived CDR1 and CDR2 are SGHRS and YFSETQ. V shed 2 bases and J 2 bases; nucleotides not matched to a gene: 3. The CDR3 is CASSLDRGPYEQYF. CDR3 in DNA: TGCGCCAGCAGCTTAGACAGGGGACCCTACGAGCAGTACTTC.

The DNA for the CDR3 is TGTGCCAGCAGTGAAGAAAGAGGACAGGGCTACGAGCAGTACTTC. Its protein product is CASSEERGQGYEQYF. The chain employs TRBV6-1 and TRBJ2-7; 8 bases are shared with TRBD1. Germline CDR1 MNHNS, CDR2 SASEGT. The CDR3 is 15 amino acids. V shed 1 base, J shed 3 bases, and the junction held 5 bases outside the gene matches.

The count of this clone is one. This rearrangement joins TRBV4-1 to TRBJ2-5, with a tentative D call TRBD1 (5 bases). V gave up 4 bases and J gave up 5 bases, with 23 bases separating them. Germline V CDR1 and CDR2: MGHRA, YSYEKL. The CDR3 has 17 residues. In nucleotides, the CDR3 is TGCGCCAGCAGCCGCAAAGACAGATCTGGAAGTGGGGAGACCCAGTACTTC. Its translation: CASSRKDRSGSGETQYF.